This TCR beta chain was sequenced during a study of cytomegalovirus exposure and HLA in healthy donors. Turning to the study itself: Membership in the Caucasian-associated ancestry cluster was found for 75% to 85% of a few hundred genotyped donors.

The study ran its PCR with 60 Vbeta and 13 Jbeta primers. Using immunoSEQ multiplex PCR, the repertoire was profiled, and TCRdb retains in-frame clones only, with some absent. This repertoire includes about 130,000 clones. Details on this clone: The antigen remains unidentified.

V was trimmed by 0 bases and J by 9 bases, leaving 14 bases between them. CDR3 length: 15 residues. Germline CDR1 MGHRA, CDR2 YSYEKL. General study findings and limits: In a later analysis, most CMV-associated TCR beta chains appeared HLA-restricted. A link between a missense DCLRE1C variant and TCR beta V- and J-gene trimming emerged from a later analysis.

The TCR originated in a woman in her forties in good health and CMV-seronegative. Sequencing used PBMCs. The genes are TRBV4-1 and TRBJ2-2; D possibly corresponds to TRBD2 (6 bases). CDR3 nucleotides: TGCGCCAGCAGCCAAGATCCAGGGACTGACAGGGAGCTGTTTTTT. Amino acid sequence: CASSQDPGTDRELFF.